The rows below give T cell receptor beta chains drawn from one sample of a study of cytomegalovirus exposure and HLA in healthy donors. Assay used: immunoSEQ multiplex PCR; TCRdb lists only in-frame clones, some missing. The sample has around 65,000 clones, almost 70% seen once. The specimen was PBMCs. Receptors were obtained from a man between 40 and 49 years old in good health and CMV-seropositive. The CDR3 runs from the conserved cysteine through the conserved F or W.

cdr3_aa: CASSFQALHNEQFF; v_call: TRBV7-2
cdr3_aa: CASSLVGLGDYEQYF; v_call: TRBV7-8
cdr3_aa: CASSMERGLYNEQFF; v_call: TRBV2
cdr3_aa: CAWSTLAQETQYF; v_call: TRBV30
cdr3_aa: CAWSYSPTTDSNEQFF; v_call: TRBV30
cdr3_aa: CAISEIRDLKNEQFF; v_call: TRBV10-3
cdr3_aa: CASSPWRQNTGELFF; v_call: TRBV18
cdr3_aa: CASSLEAGGRPQHF; v_call: TRBV7-2
cdr3_aa: CAISEGQTYEQYF; v_call: TRBV10-3
cdr3_aa: CSGQGNPGELFF; v_call: TRBV29-1
cdr3_aa: CASSYKGRGSSPQHF; v_call: TRBV6-5
cdr3_aa: CASSPGTYEQYF; v_call: TRBV4-3
cdr3_aa: CASSETGGYGNTIYF; v_call: TRBV2